The table lists the clone carrying this T cell receptor (beta chain) with many counts. Antigen specificity is unknown. The data stem from a study of T-cell reconstitution after alpha-beta-depleted transplantation in children. Study-wide points: T-cell numbers and diversity one year post-transplant derived largely from freshly generated T cells. The study reportedly traced alpha-beta T cells about two months after transplant to several hundred expanded graft clones. Recipient T cells and thymic progenitors that survived were the source of the high TCRbeta diversity seen at day 60 in some patients.

Unique molecular identifiers were used to barcode this TCRbeta library. From the PCR reads, TCRdb called clonotypes with MiXCR, one entry per CDR3 protein. Of roughly 28,000 distinct CDR3 sequences in the sample, 15% to 20% were seen once. The CDR3 totals 13 residues. V was cut by 4 bases and J by 5 bases, with 11 bases left in between. Germline V gene sequence: CDR1 SGHTA, CDR2 FQGNSA. The source material was PBMCs, mostly from graft donor cells, sampled 60 days after TCRalphabeta/CD19-depleted stem cell transplant. The V call is TRBV7-2, the J call TRBJ1-2; D remains unclear. This receptor was obtained from a male patient aged 2-10 years who had a stem cell transplant for acute lymphoblastic leukemia, so the T cells may come from the graft donor. The CDR3 sequence: CASSSSRTYGYTF. The CDR3 bases are TGTGCCAGCAGCTCGTCCCGTACTTATGGCTACACCTTC. Using reference TRBV7-2 and TRBJ1-2 for the parts outside the CDR3, the full variable domain is GAGVSQSPSNKVTEKGKDVELRCDPISGHTALYWYRQSLGQGLEFLIYFQGNSAPDKSGLPSDRFSAERTGGSVSTLTIQRTQQEDSAVYLCASSSSRTYGYTFGSGTRLTVV.